The text below deals with one T cell receptor (beta chain). Its antigen is as yet unknown. The CDR3 has 14 residues. Germline CDR1 reads SQVTM; CDR2 reads ANQGSEA. Generation of TCR beta libraries used UMI-labeled 5' RACE. TCRdb reprocessed the 5' RACE reads; each CDR3 protein has one entry and no DNA is given. Its clone listing holds fewer than 20,000 distinct CDR3 sequences. The record originates from a study of human CD8 memory T cell subsets. Healthy donors' buffy coats yielded the PBMC. Study findings and constraints: Chao1 estimates hinted that stem-like memory T cells outstripped precursor exhausted T cells in diversity. Similar levels of high diversity, measured as normalized Shannon-Wiener diversity, were found in stem-like memory and precursor exhausted T cells, which was not the case for effector memory cells. Of all T cell receptor chains, just the beta chains were sequenced in this study.

The chain has TRBV29-1 and TRBJ2-7; the D gene TCRdb calls, TRBD1, cannot be checked with no DNA. This receptor was obtained from a human donor in good health. The material sequenced was CD8+ T cells from PBMCs. CDR3 sequence reads: CSAVVTGGPYEQYF.